This T cell receptor beta chain derives from a study of blood T cell repertoires in COVID-19. Sequencing was performed with immunoSEQ multiplex PCR; in TCRdb, only in-frame clones are kept and a portion is missing. The data hold about 89,000 clones, with approximately 84% observed a single time. Only a few counts were recorded for this clone. The CDR3 totals 16 residues. Trimming removed 6 bases from V and 8 bases from J, with 26 bases in between. Germline lookup yields CDR1 SGDLS and CDR2 YYNGEE. The chain has TRBV9 and TRBJ1-1, with a tentative D call TRBD1 (5 bases). The sequencing sample was made of peripheral blood. This TCR was recovered from a man between 65 and 85 years old with acute or convalescent COVID-19. This chain's CDR3 is CASTVGEGLLSTEAFF. CDR3 bases: TGTGCCAGCACCGTGGGAGAGGGACTCCTATCGACGGAAGCTTTCTTT.